This T cell receptor (beta chain) was captured by sequencing in a study of control samples from healthy donors and cancer patients. Measured with immunoSEQ multiplex PCR; TCRdb has only the in-frame clones, and not every one. The top ten clones hold about 5.9% of a sample with 98,000 or so clones, just under 85% of them seen once. Germline CDR1 is SGHRS and CDR2 is YFSETQ. Between the trimmed V and J ends, which lost 6 bases and 3 bases, there was a span of 12 bases. The CDR3 contains 14 residues. The chain employs TRBV5-1 and TRBJ2-2, with TRBD2 as a possible D gene (6 bases). Sample: blood. The source of this sequence is a young man in good health. The CDR3 is CASTYTGDTGELFF. The DNA of the CDR3 is TGCGCCAGCACCTACACGGGGGACACCGGGGAGCTGTTTTTT. Full variable domain (remainder filled in from reference TRBV5-1 and TRBJ2-2): KAGVTQTPRYLIKTRGQQVTLSCSPISGHRSVSWYQQTPGQGLQFLFEYFSETQRNKGNFPGRFSGRQFSNSRSEMNVSTLELGDSALYLCASTYTGDTGELFFGEGSRLTVL.